Following are 23 T cell receptor beta chains from one sample sequenced in a study of cytomegalovirus exposure and HLA in healthy donors. The PCR employed 60 Vbeta primers together with 13 Jbeta primers. Assay: immunoSEQ multiplex PCR; the TCRdb copy retains only in-frame clones and omits some. Here the sample spans about 200,000 clones, less than 85% being singletons. The material sequenced was PBMCs. The receptors were gathered from a girl aged 10 to 17 in good health and CMV-seropositive.

This rearrangement joins TRBV19 to TRBJ1-2; a possible D gene is TRBD1 (5 bases). The CDR3 runs 12 residues. V was trimmed by 4 bases and J by 4 bases, leaving 7 bases between them. Germline CDR1 is LNHDA and CDR2 is SQIVND (reference sequence). The CDR3 coding sequence is TGTGCCAGTAGTAAGGGGCCCTATGGCTACACCTTC. Its protein product is CASSKGPYGYTF.

This rearrangement joins TRBV9 to TRBJ2-7, with 8 bases matching TRBD2. Germline assignment: CDR1 SGDLS and CDR2 YYNGEE. This CDR3 is 15 amino acids long. Trimming removed 0 bases from V and 4 bases from J; junction bases left unmatched: 6. The CDR3 sequence: CASSVGGGGSYEQYF. The CDR3 nucleotides are TGTGCCAGCAGCGTAGGCGGCGGGGGGTCATACGAGCAGTACTTC.

This sequence joins TRBV5-4 and TRBJ1-1; the D gene is possibly TRBD1 (5 bases). Trimming stripped 0 bases from V and 4 bases from J, with 13 bases between. Germline values: CDR1 SGHNT, CDR2 YYREEE (reference sequence). This CDR3 has 15 residues. CDR3 in DNA: TGTGCCAGCAGCTTGGACCGCGGGGGGGGCACTGAAGCTTTCTTT. This encodes CASSLDRGGGTEAFF.

V usage is TRBV19 and J usage is TRBJ1-4; a possible D gene is TRBD1 (5 bases). Germline V gives CDR1 LNHDA, CDR2 SQIVND (reference sequence). V was cut by 9 bases and J by 4 bases, with 15 bases left in between. This CDR3 is built from 14 residues. The CDR3 reads CASRTQGLNEKLFF. The CDR3 DNA reads TGTGCCAGCCGAACTCAGGGTCTTAATGAAAAACTGTTTTTT.

The chain combines TRBV7-9 with TRBJ2-7; D is undetermined. The V end was cut by 1 base, the J end by 6 bases, with 7 bases between. Germline CDR1 is SEHNR and CDR2 is FQNEAQ (reference sequence). There are 12 residues in the CDR3. CDR3: CASSLVSGEQYF. CDR3 sequence (DNA): TGTGCCAGCAGCTTAGTGTCGGGCGAGCAGTACTTC.

The chain uses TRBV6-6 and TRBJ2-7, with 7 bases lining up with TRBD2. J was trimmed by 5 bases and V by 0 bases; bases with no gene match: 1. Germline CDR1 MNHNY, CDR2 SVGAGI (reference sequence). The CDR3 extends over 13 amino acids. In DNA form, the CDR3 reads TGTGCCAGCAGTTACTCGGGGAGGGACGAGCAGTACTTC. Its protein is CASSYSGRDEQYF.

The chain has TRBV19 and TRBJ2-3; maybe TRBD2 (5 bases). In germline, CDR1 is LNHDA, CDR2 SQIVND (reference sequence). CDR3 size: 14 residues. Trimming stripped 3 bases from V and 2 bases from J, with 9 bases between. The CDR3 region has the DNA TGTGCCAGTAGTATTTCTAGCCCCACAGATACGCAGTATTTT. This encodes CASSISSPTDTQYF.

The rearrangement links TRBV2 to TRBJ1-6; no reliable D call. The V end was cut by 2 bases, the J end by 4 bases, with 6 bases between. The CDR3 runs to 14 residues. Germline CDR1 and CDR2: SNHLY and FYNNEI. The CDR3 spells CASSESPYNSPLHF. CDR3 sequence (DNA): TGTGCCAGCAGTGAATCTCCTTATAATTCACCCCTCCACTTT.

DNA for the CDR3: TGTGCCAGCAGTTTAGGGATCGGGCAGGGGCTCAATCAGCCCCAGCATTTT. As protein: CASSLGIGQGLNQPQHF. The chain joins TRBV28 to TRBJ1-5, with a weak D call TRBD1 (6 bases). CDR1 is MDHEN and CDR2 is SYDVKM in the germline V gene. Trimming took off 2 bases at V and 3 bases at J, with 17 bases between the two ends. The length of the CDR3 is 17 residues. The full variable domain, in which reference TRBV28 and TRBJ1-5 provide the parts outside the CDR3, is DVKVTQSSRYLVKRTGEKVFLECVQDMDHENMFWYRQDPGLGLRLIYFSYDVKMKEKGDIPEGYSVSREKKERFSLILESASTNQTSMYLCASSLGIGQGLNQPQHFGDGTRLSIL.

The chain employs TRBV10-3 and TRBJ1-6; TRBD1 agrees at 11 bases. The CDR3 has 17 amino acids. CDR1 is ENHRY and CDR2 is SYGVKD in the germline V gene. The J segment lost 9 bases and the V segment lost 2 bases, leaving 9 bases of the junction unmatched. CDR3 nucleotide sequence: TGTGCCATCAGTGAGGGACAGGGGGCCTCCTTGGGTTCACCCCTCCACTTT. It yields the protein CAISEGQGASLGSPLHF.

This clone was picked up a small number of times. This chain links TRBV9 with TRBJ2-7; 8 nucleotides match TRBD1. Germline V gives CDR1 SGDLS, CDR2 YYNGEE. CDR3 length equals 15 residues. V was clipped by 7 bases and J by 4 bases; unmatched bases: 13. CDR3 nucleotide sequence: TGTGCCAGCGGGAAGAAGGACAGGGCGACTTACGAGCAGTACTTC. Its translation is CASGKKDRATYEQYF. The full variable domain, completed using reference TRBV9 and TRBJ2-7, is DSGVTQTPKHLITATGQRVTLRCSPRSGDLSVYWYQQSLDQGLQFLIQYYNGEERAKGNILERFSAQQFPDLHSELNLSSLELGDSALYFCASGKKDRATYEQYFGPGTRLTVT.

This sequence joins TRBV28 and TRBJ2-7; tentative D call: TRBD1 (5 bases). V lost 3 bases and J 0 bases, leaving 9 bases between the germline ends. The CDR3 totals 14 residues. The germline V gene encodes CDR1 MDHEN and CDR2 SYDVKM. CDR3 sequence: CASSFMDNSYEQYF. CDR3 DNA sequence: TGTGCCAGCAGTTTCATGGACAACTCCTACGAGCAGTACTTC.

The V call is TRBV4-1, the J call TRBJ2-7, with D possibly TRBD1 on 6 matching bases. The CDR3 covers 14 residues. Germline CDR1 reads MGHRA; CDR2 reads YSYEKL. V was cut by 1 base and J by 2 bases, with 9 bases left in between. CDR3 sequence: CASSQGQAAYEQYF. CDR3 DNA: TGCGCCAGCAGCCAAGGACAGGCTGCCTACGAGCAGTACTTC.

Turning to this clone: The junction and the germline gene differ at one end; a read error may be behind it. The CDR3 DNA is TGTGCCGGCAGTTTTTGGGGCGCCGTCTCACCCCTCCACTTT. This codes for CAGSFWGAVSPLHF. This chain connects TRBV25-1 to TRBJ1-6; the D gene is possibly TRBD1 (5 bases). Germline loops: CDR1 MGHDK, CDR2 SYGVNS. CDR3 length: 14 residues.

The CDR3 loop reads CASSTNTEAFF. CDR3 bases: TGTGCCAGCAGTACAAACACTGAAGCTTTCTTT. V and J are TRBV6-1 and TRBJ1-1, with unresolved D. V lost 5 bases and J lost 2, with 3 bases in between. Germline V CDR1 and CDR2: MNHNS, SASEGT. The CDR3 is 11 amino acids.

This chain links TRBV21-1 with TRBJ2-7; the table gives TRBD1 as D, unverified against the DNA. TRBV21-1 corresponds to a pseudogene. The CDR3 is 13 amino acids. CDR3: CASSWTGGYEQYF. DNA for the CDR3: TGTGCCAGCAGTTGGACAGGGGGTTACGAGCAGTACTTC.

This clone was observed a few times. The V and J genes are TRBV5-1 and TRBJ1-2; weak D call: TRBD1 (5 bases). The CDR3 totals 15 residues. CDR1 is SGHRS and CDR2 is YFSETQ in the germline V gene. V lost 3 bases, J lost 1 base, and 13 bases lay in between. The CDR3 DNA reads as TGCGCCAGCAGCTACACAGGAAAATTTAACTATGGCTACACCTTC. It codes for CASSYTGKFNYGYTF.

The chain employs TRBV10-3 and TRBJ1-5, with TRBD1 as a possible D gene (6 bases). Trimming took 10 bases from V and 0 from J, leaving 13 bases between them. The CDR3 covers 14 residues. Germline CDR1 ENHRY, CDR2 SYGVKD. Here the CDR3 DNA reads TGTGCCACCTGGGGGGGCTATAGCAATCAGCCCCAGCATTTT. Translation gives CATWGGYSNQPQHF.

This sequence joins TRBV2 and TRBJ2-5, with 7 bases identical to TRBD1. Trimming at V came to 9 bases and at J to 5 bases, leaving 9 bases not matched to a gene. CDR3 length: 13 amino acids. In germline, CDR1 is SNHLY, CDR2 FYNNEI. CDR3 sequence reads: CARPPGTAETQYF. The CDR3 region has the DNA TGTGCCAGACCTCCCGGGACAGCGGAGACCCAGTACTTC.

The CDR3 reads CASSWAGARGGYTF. In DNA form, the CDR3 reads TGTGCCAGCAGCTGGGCCGGAGCCAGAGGGGGCTACACCTTC. The chain recombines TRBV5-6 with TRBJ1-2; D unclear. The CDR3 is 14 residues long. The ends were cut back, 3 bases at V and 8 bases at J, with 17 bases in the middle. The germline V gene has CDR1 SGHDT and CDR2 YYEEEE.

Here the CDR3 reads CDPRASGGYNEQFF. The CDR3 region has the DNA TGTGACCCTCGGGCTAGCGGGGGGTACAATGAGCAGTTCTTC. The J gene is TRBJ2-1, the V gene TRBV27; TRBD2 aligns across 11 bases. The CDR3 totals 14 residues. Germline assignment: CDR1 MNHEY and CDR2 SMNVEV (reference sequence).

The rearrangement uses TRBV2 and TRBJ2-7, with TRBD1 as a possible D gene (6 bases). The CDR3 spans 15 residues. Germline V gene data show CDR1 as SNHLY and CDR2 as FYNNEI. Trimming stripped 6 bases from V and 3 bases from J, with 18 bases between. The CDR3 DNA reads as TGTGCCAGCAGGGACGTCTCCGGACAGCTCTACGAGCAGTACTTC. As protein: CASRDVSGQLYEQYF.

The rearrangement joins TRBV19 to TRBJ2-5, with D possibly being TRBD1 (5 bases). The last part of the DNA fits TRBJ2-7 better; the J call may be wrong. This CDR3 contains 17 residues. Germline V gene lookup returns CDR1 LNHDA and CDR2 SQIVND (reference sequence). In nucleotides, the CDR3 is TGTGCCAGTAGCGACGCAAGGTCAGGGCGCGGTGCCTACGAGCAGTACTTC. This gives the protein CASSDARSGRGAYEQYF.